Listed below are T cell receptor beta chains from one sample, sequenced in a study of T-cell memory formation after mild COVID-19. TCRdb ran MiXCR on the 5' RACE reads and lists one entry per CDR3 protein. The table lists roughly 450,000 distinct CDR3 sequences, 15% to 20% of them singletons, with roughly an eighth in the top ten. Source material: PBMCs or a T cell subset sorted from them (not recorded which). The receptors come from an adult woman who had mild COVID-19 (a few samples of this study predate the infection). Cell type and time point are not known. Both conserved end residues are trimmed from each CDR3.

J gene: TRBJ2-3; V gene: TRBV18; CDR3 protein: ASSPWTSGNTDTQY
J gene: TRBJ2-3; V gene: TRBV6-5; CDR3 protein: ASSYSPRRSDTQY
J gene: TRBJ2-5; V gene: TRBV7-9; CDR3 protein: ASSLHTGQETQY
J gene: TRBJ2-1; V gene: TRBV12-3/TRBV12-4; CDR3 protein: ASNLAGAFREQF
J gene: TRBJ2-1; V gene: TRBV7-9; CDR3 protein: ASRRGVYNEQF
J gene: TRBJ2-5; V gene: TRBV29-1; CDR3 protein: SVLLLAGRETQY
J gene: TRBJ1-5; V gene: TRBV20-1; CDR3 protein: SARMDSNQPQH
J gene: TRBJ1-1; V gene: TRBV29-1; CDR3 protein: SVDTEAF
J gene: TRBJ2-3; V gene: TRBV5-1; CDR3 protein: ASSLGYSDRSTDTQY
J gene: TRBJ2-5; V gene: TRBV24-1; CDR3 protein: ATSDPARDSRETQY
J gene: TRBJ2-7; V gene: TRBV7-9; CDR3 protein: ASSPTGGGMGEQY
J gene: TRBJ2-1; V gene: TRBV10-2; CDR3 protein: ASKVIDEQF
J gene: TRBJ2-3; V gene: TRBV5-1; CDR3 protein: ASSPDRGPRDTQY
J gene: TRBJ2-3; V gene: TRBV7-8; CDR3 protein: ASNDHARGTDTQY
J gene: TRBJ1-1; V gene: TRBV12-3/TRBV12-4; CDR3 protein: ASTRTGDMNTEAF
J gene: TRBJ2-1; V gene: TRBV6-5; CDR3 protein: ASKPGLAANEQF
J gene: TRBJ2-3; V gene: TRBV4-1; CDR3 protein: ASSQDRSSSDTQY
J gene: TRBJ2-1; V gene: TRBV5-6; CDR3 protein: ASSWSLAGRSYNEQF
J gene: TRBJ2-7; V gene: TRBV24-1; CDR3 protein: ATSPTYEQY
J gene: TRBJ2-3; V gene: TRBV9; CDR3 protein: ASSVGSGGKEDTQY
J gene: TRBJ1-2; V gene: TRBV10-3; CDR3 protein: AISEHSHGYT
J gene: TRBJ2-5; V gene: TRBV9; CDR3 protein: ASSGGAPEETQY
J gene: TRBJ2-7; V gene: TRBV25-1; CDR3 protein: ASSEIDRGLSHEQY
J gene: TRBJ1-1; V gene: TRBV19; CDR3 protein: ASTTAGGWVNTEAF
J gene: TRBJ2-4; V gene: TRBV7-2; CDR3 protein: ASSLGTGDIQY